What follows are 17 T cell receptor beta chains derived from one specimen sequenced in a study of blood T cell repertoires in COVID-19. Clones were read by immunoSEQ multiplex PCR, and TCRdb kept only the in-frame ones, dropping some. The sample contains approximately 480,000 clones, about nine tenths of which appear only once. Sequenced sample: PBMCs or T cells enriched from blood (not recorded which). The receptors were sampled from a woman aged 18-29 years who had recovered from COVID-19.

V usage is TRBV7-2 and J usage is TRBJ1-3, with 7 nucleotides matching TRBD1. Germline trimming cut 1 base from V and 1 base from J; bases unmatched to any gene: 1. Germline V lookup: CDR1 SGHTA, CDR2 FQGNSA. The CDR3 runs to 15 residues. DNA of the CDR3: TGTGCCAGCAGCTTAGAGGGGGCGTCTGGAAACACCATATATTTT. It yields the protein CASSLEGASGNTIYF.

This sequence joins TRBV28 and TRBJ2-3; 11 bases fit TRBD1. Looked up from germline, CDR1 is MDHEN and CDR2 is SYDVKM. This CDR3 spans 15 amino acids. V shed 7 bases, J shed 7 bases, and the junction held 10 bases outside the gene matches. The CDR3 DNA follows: TGTGCCAGCACCCTATATGGACAGGGGGCGAATACGCAGTATTTT. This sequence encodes CASTLYGQGANTQYF. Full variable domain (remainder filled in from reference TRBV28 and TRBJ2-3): DVKVTQSSRYLVKRTGEKVFLECVQDMDHENMFWYRQDPGLGLRLIYFSYDVKMKEKGDIPEGYSVSREKKERFSLILESASTNQTSMYLCASTLYGQGANTQYFGPGTRLTVL.

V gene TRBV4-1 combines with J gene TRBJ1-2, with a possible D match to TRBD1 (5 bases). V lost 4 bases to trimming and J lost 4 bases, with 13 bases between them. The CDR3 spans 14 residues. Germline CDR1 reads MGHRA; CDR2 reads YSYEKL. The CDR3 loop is CASSPSTVSYGYTF. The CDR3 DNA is TGCGCCAGCAGCCCGTCGACAGTCTCCTATGGCTACACCTTC.

CDR3 in DNA: TGTGCCAGCAGCTTCACCGCAGGCGGGGAGCTGTTTTTT. Amino acid sequence: CASSFTAGGELFF. The V gene is TRBV5-6, the J gene TRBJ2-2; D gene ambiguous. CDR1 SGHDT and CDR2 YYEEEE come from the germline V gene. The germline V and J ends were trimmed by 2 bases and 7 bases, with 9 bases remaining between them. CDR3 length: 13 residues.

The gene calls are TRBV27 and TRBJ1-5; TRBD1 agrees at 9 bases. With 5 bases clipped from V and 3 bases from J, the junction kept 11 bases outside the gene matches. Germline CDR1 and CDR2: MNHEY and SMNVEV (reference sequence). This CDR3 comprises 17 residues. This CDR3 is CASSLRTGVSNNQPQHF. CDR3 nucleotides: TGTGCCAGCAGTCTTCGGACAGGGGTTAGCAACAATCAGCCCCAGCATTTT.

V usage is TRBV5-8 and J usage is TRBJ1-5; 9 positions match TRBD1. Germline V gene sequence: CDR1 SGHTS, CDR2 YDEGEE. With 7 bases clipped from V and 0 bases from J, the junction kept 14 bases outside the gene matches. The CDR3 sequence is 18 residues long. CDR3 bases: TGTGCCAGCGGCCGGGCGGGACAGGGATATTATAGCAATCAGCCCCAGCATTTT. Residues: CASGRAGQGYYSNQPQHF.

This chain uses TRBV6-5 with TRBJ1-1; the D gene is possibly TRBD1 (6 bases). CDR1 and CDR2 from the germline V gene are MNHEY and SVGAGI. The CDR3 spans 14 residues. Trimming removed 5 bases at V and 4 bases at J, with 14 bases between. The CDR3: CASSQGFGLTEAFF. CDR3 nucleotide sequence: TGTGCCAGCAGTCAGGGGTTTGGGCTCACTGAAGCTTTCTTT.

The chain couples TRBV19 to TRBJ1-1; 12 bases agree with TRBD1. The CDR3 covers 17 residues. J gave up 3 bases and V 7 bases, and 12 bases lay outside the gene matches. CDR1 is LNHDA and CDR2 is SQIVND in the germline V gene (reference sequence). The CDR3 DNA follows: TGTGCCAGTACCCCTTACCGGGACAGGGGGCTGGACACTGAAGCTTTCTTT. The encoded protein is CASTPYRDRGLDTEAFF.

Here the CDR3 reads CAIQGVDYGYTF. CDR3 DNA: TGTGCCATACAGGGGGTGGACTATGGCTACACCTTC. The chain joins TRBV28 to TRBJ1-2, with TRBD1 identical over 8 bases. Germline trimming cut 10 bases from V and 3 bases from J; bases unmatched to any gene: 4. The CDR3 totals 12 residues. The V gene's germline CDR1 is MDHEN and CDR2 SYDVKM.

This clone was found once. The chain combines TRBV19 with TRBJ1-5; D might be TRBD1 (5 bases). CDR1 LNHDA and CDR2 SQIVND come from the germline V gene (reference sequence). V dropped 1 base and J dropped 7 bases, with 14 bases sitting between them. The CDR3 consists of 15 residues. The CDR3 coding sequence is TGTGCCAGTAGTATAGTGGGGGGTTCCGACCAGCCCCAGCATTTT. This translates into CASSIVGGSDQPQHF.

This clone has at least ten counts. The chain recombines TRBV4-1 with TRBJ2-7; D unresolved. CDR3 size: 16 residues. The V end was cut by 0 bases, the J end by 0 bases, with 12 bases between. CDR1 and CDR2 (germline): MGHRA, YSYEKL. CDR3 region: CASSQDPSESSYEQYF. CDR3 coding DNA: TGCGCCAGCAGCCAAGATCCCTCCGAGAGCTCCTACGAGCAGTACTTC.

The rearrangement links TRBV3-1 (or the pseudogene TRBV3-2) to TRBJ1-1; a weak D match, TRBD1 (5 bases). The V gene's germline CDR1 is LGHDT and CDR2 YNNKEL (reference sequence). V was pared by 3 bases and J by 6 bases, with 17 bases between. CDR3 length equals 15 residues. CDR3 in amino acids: CASSQLRAVDAEAFF. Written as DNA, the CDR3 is TGTGCCAGCAGCCAGCTCAGGGCGGTTGACGCTGAAGCTTTCTTT.

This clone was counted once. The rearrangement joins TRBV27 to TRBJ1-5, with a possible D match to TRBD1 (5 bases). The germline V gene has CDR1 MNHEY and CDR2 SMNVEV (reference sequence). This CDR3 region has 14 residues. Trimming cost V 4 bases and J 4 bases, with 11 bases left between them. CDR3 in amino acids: CASSYRGENQPQHF. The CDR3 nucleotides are TGTGCCAGCAGTTACCGGGGGGAAAATCAGCCCCAGCATTTT.

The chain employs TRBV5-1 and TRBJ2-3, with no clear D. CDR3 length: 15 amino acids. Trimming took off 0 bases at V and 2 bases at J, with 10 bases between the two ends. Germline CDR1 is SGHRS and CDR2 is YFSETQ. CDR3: CASSLAGYYTDTQYF. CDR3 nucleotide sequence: TGCGCCAGCAGCTTGGCCGGGTATTACACAGATACGCAGTATTTT.

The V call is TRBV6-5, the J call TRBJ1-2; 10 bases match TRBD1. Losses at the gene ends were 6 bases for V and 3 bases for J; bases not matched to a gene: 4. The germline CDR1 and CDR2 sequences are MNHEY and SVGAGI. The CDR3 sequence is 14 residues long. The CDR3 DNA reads TGTGCCAGCAGCGGGACAGGGGCTTACTATGGCTACACCTTC. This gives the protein CASSGTGAYYGYTF.

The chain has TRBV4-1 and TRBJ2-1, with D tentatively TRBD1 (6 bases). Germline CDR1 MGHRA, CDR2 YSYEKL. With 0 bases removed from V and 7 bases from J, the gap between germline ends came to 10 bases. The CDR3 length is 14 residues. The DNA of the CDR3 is TGCGCCAGCAGCCAAGAAAACAGGGTAAATGAGCAGTTCTTC. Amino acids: CASSQENRVNEQFF.

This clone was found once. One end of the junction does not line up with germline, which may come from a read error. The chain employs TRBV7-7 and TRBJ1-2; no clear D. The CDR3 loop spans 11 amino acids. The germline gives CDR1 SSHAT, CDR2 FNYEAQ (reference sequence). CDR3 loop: CASSNRRGYTF. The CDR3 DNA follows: TGTGCTAGCAGTAATAGGAGGGGCTACACCTTC.